The entry that follows covers one TCR beta chain sequence. This receptor's antigen is unknown. Base qualities are not provided; no much larger clone lies one nucleotide away. The study tested focal radiation therapy combined with CTLA-4 blockade (ipilimumab) in patients with chemo-refractory metastatic non-small-cell lung cancer. This sample is drawn from a study of radiotherapy plus CTLA-4 blockade in lung cancer (dated by TCRdb to 2017 to 2018). Notes on the research overall: Objective responses occurred in 18% of enrolled patients, and around 29% achieved disease control.

The research as a whole found: The strongest predictors of response, as reported, were early dynamic changes in blood T cell clones along with a rise in serum interferon-beta after radiation. After treatment with radiotherapy and ipilimumab, TCR clones that originated in tumors expanded in peripheral blood.

V is pruned by 4 bases and J by 5 bases, leaving 3 bases of the junction without a gene match. The CDR3, from cysteine to phenylalanine, totals 13 residues. The kept DNA is CDR3 alone, 39 bases in frame from the first base. For CDR1 and CDR2, the germline V gene lists SGHDT and YYEEEE. Libraries came from the immunoSEQ multiplex PCR assay. Sourced from immuneACCESS, this table was stored by TCRdb with only in-frame sequences that have V and J called. A share of the clones is absent; for the studies checked, an unresolved V gene accounts for under half, and the remainder has no known explanation. This sample is represented by 55,000 to 85,000 clones; approximately 76% of them were singletons. The top ten hold 16% of the sample.

The sequencing here drew on peripheral blood, taken from a patient treated with radiotherapy plus ipilimumab. The TCR comes from a human donor with non-small cell lung cancer whose response to radiotherapy plus ipilimumab could not be evaluated. Some clones in this sample may be carry-over from other donors' samples. The rearranged segments are TRBV5-6 and TRBJ2-4, and TRBD1 matches 7 of the central bases. The CDR3 here reads CASSIGTENIQYF. The DNA sequence follows: TGTGCCAGCAGCATAGGGACAGAAAACATTCAGTACTTC.